This TCR beta chain was captured by sequencing in a study of T cell responses to AZD1222 COVID-19 vaccine. Regarding the study as a whole: Spike was spanned by vaccine-associated CD4 TCRs, which were dominant at 160-218 and 743-854.

Only in-frame clones appear in the TCRdb table, and some are missing; sequencing was by immunoSEQ multiplex PCR. The table records some 130,000 clones, approximately 94% of them present only once. Comments on this clone: The antigen is undetermined.

The CDR3 is 13 residues long. V was clipped by 0 bases and J by 5 bases, with 7 bases between them. The germline CDR1 and CDR2 sequences are GTSNPN and SVGIG (reference sequence). The TCR was taken from an adult in good health. Sequences were derived from peripheral blood, sampled on day 0 of AZD1222 vaccination. This chain uses TRBV30 with TRBJ2-2, with D possibly matching TRBD1 (5 bases). For the CDR3, the DNA is TGTGCCTGGAGTGTAAGGGGTACCGGGGAGCTGTTTTTT. Translating gives CAWSVRGTGELFF.